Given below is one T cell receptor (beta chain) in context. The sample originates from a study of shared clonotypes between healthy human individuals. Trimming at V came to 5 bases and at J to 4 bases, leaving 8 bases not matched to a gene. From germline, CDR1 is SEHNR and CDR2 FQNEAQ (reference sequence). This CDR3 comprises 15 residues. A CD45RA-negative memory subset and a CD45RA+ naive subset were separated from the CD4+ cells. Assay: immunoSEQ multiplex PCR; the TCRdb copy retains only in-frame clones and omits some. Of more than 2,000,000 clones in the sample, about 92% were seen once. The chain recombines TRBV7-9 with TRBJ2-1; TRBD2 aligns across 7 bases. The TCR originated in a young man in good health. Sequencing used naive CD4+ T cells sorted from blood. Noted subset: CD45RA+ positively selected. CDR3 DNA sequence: TGTGCCAGCAGCCATTCGGGGGGACGTTACAATGAGCAGTTCTTC. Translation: CASSHSGGRYNEQFF.